This record looks at one T cell receptor (beta chain) sequence and its context. This record comes from a study of control samples from healthy donors and cancer patients. The method was immunoSEQ multiplex PCR; TCRdb's version includes in-frame clones alone and lacks a portion of them. The sample shows around 150,000 clones, roughly 95% of them seen only once. Sequenced input: blood. The TCR sequence derives from a woman aged 25 to 39 in good health.

In nucleotides, the CDR3 is TGTGCCAGTAGCTCCGGGACACGAAACTATGGCTACACCTTC. It specifies CASSSGTRNYGYTF. The gene calls are TRBV28 and TRBJ1-2, with D possibly matching TRBD1 (6 bases). V was shortened by 9 bases and J by 2 bases, with 16 bases between the two germline ends. This CDR3 contains 14 residues. The germline gives CDR1 MDHEN, CDR2 SYDVKM.